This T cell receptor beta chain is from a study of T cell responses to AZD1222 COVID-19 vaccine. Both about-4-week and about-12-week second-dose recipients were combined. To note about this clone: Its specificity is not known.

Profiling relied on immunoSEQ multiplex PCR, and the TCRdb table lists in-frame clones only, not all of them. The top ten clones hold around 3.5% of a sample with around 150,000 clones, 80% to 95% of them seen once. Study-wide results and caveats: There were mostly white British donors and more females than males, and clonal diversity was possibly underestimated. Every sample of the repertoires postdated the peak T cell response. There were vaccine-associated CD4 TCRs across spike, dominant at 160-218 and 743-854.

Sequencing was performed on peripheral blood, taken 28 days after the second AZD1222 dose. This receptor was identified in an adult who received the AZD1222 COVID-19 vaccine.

The CDR3 spells CSVRGGSNEQYF. CDR3 nucleotides: TGCAGCGTGAGGGGCGGGAGCAACGAGCAGTACTTC. V gene TRBV29-1 combines with J gene TRBJ2-7, with 7 bases matching TRBD2. This CDR3 has 12 amino acids. J gave up 5 bases and V 6 bases, and 7 bases lay outside the gene matches. Germline CDR1 SQVTM, CDR2 ANQGSEA.